This T cell receptor (beta chain) was sequenced in a study of T cell responses to AZD1222 COVID-19 vaccine. Points from the study as a whole: Targeting of unmutated variant regions was reportedly seen in nearly half of spike-specific TCRs.

CDR3 length equals 14 residues. V lost 1 base, J lost 4 bases, and 3 bases stayed unmatched. Germline V gives CDR1 SGHDN, CDR2 FVKESK. Sequenced by immunoSEQ multiplex PCR; TCRdb stores in-frame clones only, minus some. Seen here are some 200,000 clones, approximately 91% observed once, and the top ten hold roughly 0.98%. There are a few counts of this clone. The antigen remains undetermined. This TCR derives from an adult in good health. Sequencing used peripheral blood, obtained on day 0 of AZD1222 vaccination. The chain joins TRBV14 to TRBJ2-7; 8 bases fit TRBD2. The CDR3 loop reads CASSQAGGPYEQYF. The CDR3 coding sequence is TGTGCCAGCAGCCAAGCGGGAGGGCCGTACGAGCAGTACTTC.